These 11 T cell receptor beta chains came from one sample sequenced in a study of cytomegalovirus exposure and HLA in healthy donors. The PCR employed 60 Vbeta primers together with 13 Jbeta primers. Clones were read by immunoSEQ multiplex PCR, and TCRdb kept only the in-frame ones, dropping some. This repertoire shows approximately 170,000 clones, over 70% found once; its top ten account for 1.3%. The specimen sequenced was PBMCs. The receptors derive from a man between 45 and 60 years old in good health and CMV-seropositive.

CDR3 in DNA: TGTGCCAGCAGCGTAGGGGCAGGAAACTACGAGCAGTACTTC. This translates into CASSVGAGNYEQYF. The rearrangement joins TRBV9 to TRBJ2-7; the D is unclear. V lost 0 bases and J 3 bases, leaving 10 bases between the germline ends. CDR1 and CDR2 from the germline V gene are SGDLS and YYNGEE. The CDR3 runs to 14 residues.

This chain uses TRBV5-4 with TRBJ1-3; 7 positions match TRBD1. CDR1 SGHNT and CDR2 YYREEE come from the germline V gene (reference sequence). The CDR3 is made up of 14 amino acids. V was clipped by 1 base and J by 4 bases; unmatched bases: 2. CDR3 in amino acids: CASSLIGGGNTIYF. As DNA, the CDR3 is TGTGCCAGCAGCTTGATAGGGGGCGGAAACACCATATATTTT.

The chain links TRBV30 to TRBJ1-2; D might be TRBD1 (5 bases). V was shortened by 0 bases and J by 8 bases, with 13 bases between the two germline ends. Germline V gene sequence: CDR1 GTSNPN, CDR2 SVGIG (reference sequence). This CDR3 spans 13 amino acids. The CDR3 here is CAWSVREGLGYTF. The CDR3 bases are TGTGCCTGGAGTGTACGGGAGGGGCTAGGCTACACCTTC.

The chain carries TRBV18 and TRBJ2-6; 8 bases are a match to TRBD2. The CDR3 extends over 21 amino acids. Germline V gene sequence: CDR1 KGHSH, CDR2 LQKENI. V was clipped by 1 base and J by 4 bases; unmatched bases: 18. CDR3 sequence reads: CASSPLVIRPGGARGANVLTF. In DNA form, the CDR3 reads TGTGCCAGCTCACCACTTGTGATTCGACCGGGGGGGGCTCGAGGGGCCAACGTCCTGACTTTC.

This rearrangement joins TRBV15 to TRBJ2-4, with a possible D match to TRBD2 (6 bases). This CDR3 is 19 amino acids long. Germline V lookup: CDR1 LNHNV, CDR2 YYDKDF (reference sequence). The V and J ends lost 0 bases and 1 base respectively, with 19 bases between them. The CDR3 coding sequence is TGTGCCACCAGCAGAGATTCGGGAGACAGTCTCTTGGCCAAAAACATTCAGTACTTC. Amino acids: CATSRDSGDSLLAKNIQYF.

This chain joins TRBV7-8 and TRBJ1-1; 10 nucleotides line up with TRBD1. The V gene end was trimmed by 4 bases and the J gene end by 6 bases; junction bases not matched to a gene: 11. Germline V gene lookup returns CDR1 SGHVS and CDR2 FQNEAQ. This CDR3 comprises 16 residues. The DNA of the CDR3 is TGTGCCAGCAGCTCAATTTTCGGGACAGGGGTATCTGAAGCTTTCTTT. It translates to CASSSIFGTGVSEAFF.

V gene TRBV6-5 combines with J gene TRBJ2-3, with 12 nucleotides matching TRBD2. The CDR3 totals 15 residues. Trimming cost V 5 bases and J 5 bases; bases outside gene matches: 5. Germline V CDR1 and CDR2: MNHEY, SVGAGI. This CDR3 reads CASSNGGLAGDTQYF. The DNA for the CDR3 is TGTGCCAGCAGTAACGGGGGACTAGCGGGAGATACGCAGTATTTT.

The V and J genes are TRBV7-9 and TRBJ1-5, with unresolved D. Deletions cut 1 base from V and 4 bases from J, with 14 bases between. The CDR3 consists of 16 residues. Germline CDR1 reads SEHNR; CDR2 reads FQNEAQ (reference sequence). CDR3 DNA: TGTGCCAGCAGCTTAGACGGGATGTCCCGAAATCAGCCCCAGCATTTT. Translation gives CASSLDGMSRNQPQHF.

The sample holds one count of this clone. V gene TRBV7-8 combines with J gene TRBJ2-7, with TRBD2 matching 12 bases. This CDR3 contains 16 residues. Trimming cost V 5 bases and J 4 bases; bases outside gene matches: 9. The germline V gene has CDR1 SGHVS and CDR2 FQNEAQ. As DNA, the CDR3 is TGTGCCAGCAGCACCCTGACTAGCGGGAGAGGGTACGAGCAGTACTTC. Its protein is CASSTLTSGRGYEQYF.

In regard to this clone: This specimen includes other DNA sequences encoding the same CDR3. The V call is TRBV7-2, the J call TRBJ2-2, with 8 bases identical to TRBD2. J was trimmed by 2 bases and V by 5 bases; bases with no gene match: 7. Germline assignment: CDR1 SGHTA and CDR2 FQGNSA. The CDR3 runs to 16 residues. CDR3 loop: CASSPSGGLNTGELFF. The CDR3 nucleotides are TGTGCCAGCAGCCCCAGCGGGGGCCTCAACACCGGGGAGCTGTTTTTT.

V and J are TRBV7-6 and TRBJ2-5; TRBD1 matches at 8 bases. Losses at the gene ends were 7 bases for V and 7 bases for J; bases not matched to a gene: 17. The length of the CDR3 is 16 residues. Germline CDR1 and CDR2: SGHVS and FNYEAQ. The CDR3 nucleotides read TGTGCCAGCACCTACCGAGCCGGGACAGGAGTGTTGACCCAGTACTTC. Protein product: CASTYRAGTGVLTQYF.